This T cell receptor (beta chain) was sequenced for a study of beta chain features in type 1 diabetes. The overall study: Cells sorted and examined across all samples totaled approximately 110 million.

Trimming at V came to 1 base and at J to 0 bases, leaving 6 bases not matched to a gene. The CDR3 has 17 amino acids. Germline CDR1 SGHAT, CDR2 FQNNGV. Every isolated RNA sample was fully reverse transcribed, so sequencing captured expressed TCRB transcripts. Only in-frame clones appear in the TCRdb table, and some are missing; sequencing was by immunoSEQ multiplex PCR. The sample lists some 240,000 clones; around 9.9% were seen once. The chain recombines TRBV11-2 with TRBJ2-3; 8 bases are shared with TRBD1. The origin of this receptor is a man in his late teens or twenties in good health. The sequencing input was central memory CD4+ T cells from blood. The CDR3 sequence is CASSLGGQASSTDTQYF. The CDR3 nucleotides read TGTGCCAGCAGCTTAGGGGGACAGGCCTCTAGCACAGATACGCAGTATTTT.